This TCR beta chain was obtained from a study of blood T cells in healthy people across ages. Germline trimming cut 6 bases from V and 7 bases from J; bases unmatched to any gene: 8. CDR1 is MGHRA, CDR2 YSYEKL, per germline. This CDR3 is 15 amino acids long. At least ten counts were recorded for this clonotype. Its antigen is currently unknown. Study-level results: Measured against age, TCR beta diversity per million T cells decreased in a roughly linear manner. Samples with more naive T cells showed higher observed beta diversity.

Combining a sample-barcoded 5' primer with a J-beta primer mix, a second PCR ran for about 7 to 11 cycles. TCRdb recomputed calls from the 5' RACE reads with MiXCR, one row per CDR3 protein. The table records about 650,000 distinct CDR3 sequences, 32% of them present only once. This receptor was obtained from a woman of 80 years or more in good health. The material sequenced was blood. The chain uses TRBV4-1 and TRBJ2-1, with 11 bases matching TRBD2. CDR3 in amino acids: CASSSRLAGRNEQFF. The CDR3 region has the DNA TGCGCCAGCAGTTCGCGACTAGCGGGGAGAAATGAGCAGTTCTTC.